The 21 T cell receptor beta chains given below trace back to one sample, sequenced in a study of OX40 agonist ivuxolimab in advanced cancers. Sequenced by immunoSEQ multiplex PCR; TCRdb stores in-frame clones only, minus some. The sample records roughly 50,000 clones, roughly 84% being singletons. Sample: CD4+ or CD8+ T cells sorted from blood, taken in a trial of the OX40 agonist ivuxolimab. Receptors were obtained from an adult with an advanced solid tumor such as melanoma, head and neck, liver or kidney cancer.

The rearrangement joins TRBV4-3 to TRBJ2-5, with TRBD2 as a possible D gene (6 bases). The closer fit of TRBJ2-7 to the DNA end suggests the J call may be wrong. This CDR3 is built from 15 residues. The germline gives CDR1 LGHNA, CDR2 YSLEER. The CDR3 nucleotides read TGCGCCAGCAGCCTCCTTGTCGGGAGCTCCTACGAGCAGTACTTC. It translates to CASSLLVGSSYEQYF.

The genes are TRBV19 and TRBJ1-5; D is possibly TRBD1 (6 bases). The germline V and J ends were trimmed by 6 bases and 2 bases, with 14 bases remaining between them. CDR1 and CDR2 (germline): LNHDA, SQIVND (reference sequence). The CDR3 consists of 15 residues. The CDR3 DNA follows: TGTGCCAGTAGCTCACCGGGACATCGCAATCAGCCCCAGCATTTT. Protein sequence: CASSSPGHRNQPQHF.

V is TRBV14 and J is TRBJ2-7; D possibly corresponds to TRBD2 (5 bases). The CDR3 is 16 amino acids. CDR1 and CDR2 (germline): SGHDN, FVKESK. The V and J ends lost 4 bases and 2 bases respectively, with 18 bases between them. CDR3 in DNA: TGTGCCAGCAGCCTTCCCCGTAGGGAGTCCGCCTACGAGCAGTACGTC. Encoded protein: CASSLPRRESAYEQYV.

The rearrangement joins TRBV27 to TRBJ2-7; TRBD2 agrees at 9 bases. V lost 5 bases and J lost 2; bases outside the gene matches: 4. Germline CDR1 and CDR2: MNHEY and SMNVEV (reference sequence). CDR3 length equals 14 residues. As DNA, the CDR3 is TGTGCCAGCAGTGCCGGCGGGGGGGCCTACGAGCAGTACTTC. Encoded protein: CASSAGGGAYEQYF.

The J gene is TRBJ1-1, the V gene TRBV7-2; perhaps TRBD1 as D (6 bases). This CDR3 has 14 amino acids. Germline CDR1 SGHTA, CDR2 FQGNSA. V lost 3 bases to trimming and J lost 2 bases, with 10 bases between them. The CDR3 DNA reads as TGTGCCAGCAGCTTTCAAGGGGGAAACACTGAAGCTTTCTTT. Protein: CASSFQGGNTEAFF.

The chain uses TRBV7-2 and TRBJ2-5; TRBD2 might be the D (5 bases). This CDR3 is built from 14 residues. Trimming pared 4 bases from V and 5 bases from J, leaving 14 bases between. Germline lookup yields CDR1 SGHTA and CDR2 FQGNSA. The CDR3 DNA reads as TGTGCCAGCAGCTCCCACGGGGAGCAGGAGACCCAGTACTTC. This encodes CASSSHGEQETQYF. The variable domain in full, with the rest retrieved from reference TRBV7-2 and TRBJ2-5, is GAGVSQSPSNKVTEKGKDVELRCDPISGHTALYWYRQSLGQGLEFLIYFQGNSAPDKSGLPSDRFSAERTGGSVSTLTIQRTQQEDSAVYLCASSSHGEQETQYFGPGTRLLVL.

The chain has TRBV2 and TRBJ1-1, with D tentatively TRBD1 (6 bases). V lost 6 bases to trimming and J lost 2 bases, with 10 bases between them. Germline lookup yields CDR1 SNHLY and CDR2 FYNNEI. The CDR3 loop spans 13 amino acids. CDR3 nucleotide sequence: TGTGCCAGCAGCGGACAGAGTAACACTGAAGCTTTCTTT. Amino acid sequence: CASSGQSNTEAFF.

As for this clone: Its ends do not fully match the called genes, so a read error is possible. The genes are TRBV30 and TRBJ1-5; D is unclear. Germline lookup yields CDR1 GTSNPN and CDR2 SVGIG (reference sequence). The CDR3 loop spans 13 amino acids. This CDR3 reads CAWSVTALQRQHF. The CDR3 DNA sequence: TGTGCCTGGAGTGTTACAGCGTTGCAGCGCCAGCATTTT.

This clone was detected once. The chain is built from TRBV6-5 and TRBJ2-1, with D possibly TRBD1 on 5 matching bases. Germline CDR1 reads MNHEY; CDR2 reads SVGAGI. CDR3 length equals 13 residues. The V gene lost 2 bases and the J gene lost 5 bases, with 7 bases spanning the gap. The CDR3 region has the DNA TGTGCCAGCAGTTACGACAGAAACAATGAGCAGTTCTTC. Its translation is CASSYDRNNEQFF.

The J gene is TRBJ1-1, the V gene TRBV28, with TRBD1 identical over 8 bases. Germline-derived CDR1 and CDR2 are MDHEN and SYDVKM. The J segment lost 1 base and the V segment lost 5 bases, leaving 6 bases of the junction unmatched. The length of the CDR3 is 15 residues. The CDR3 DNA is TGTGCCAGCAGTAGACCAGGGGGCGGGAACACTGAAGCTTTCTTT. Amino acids: CASSRPGGGNTEAFF.

This clone has only a few counts. V gene TRBV18 combines with J gene TRBJ2-2; weak D call: TRBD1 (6 bases). The CDR3 is 15 residues long. CDR1 is KGHSH and CDR2 is LQKENI in the germline V gene. The V gene lost 2 bases and the J gene lost 0 bases, with 7 bases spanning the gap. The chain's CDR3 is CASSPGGSNTGELFF. CDR3 in DNA: TGTGCCAGCTCACCAGGGGGCTCGAACACCGGGGAGCTGTTTTTT.

The J gene is TRBJ1-1, the V gene TRBV6-6, with D possibly matching TRBD1 (5 bases). The CDR3 totals 11 residues. Trimming stripped 7 bases from V and 4 bases from J, with 7 bases between. Germline V lookup: CDR1 MNHNY, CDR2 SVGAGI (reference sequence). The CDR3 DNA is TGTGCCAGCAAGGGGTCCACTGAAGCTTTCTTT. Protein product: CASKGSTEAFF.

The rearrangement links TRBV28 to TRBJ2-5, with TRBD2 matching 9 bases. The J call may be mistaken, given a closer DNA end match to TRBJ2-7. Germline V gene data show CDR1 as MDHEN and CDR2 as SYDVKM. The CDR3 loop spans 14 amino acids. In nucleotides, the CDR3 is TGTGCCAGCAGATCTAGCGGGGCTACCTACGAGCAGTACTTC. It encodes CASRSSGATYEQYF.

The chain recombines TRBV28 with TRBJ2-3, with 9 bases matching TRBD2. Germline loops: CDR1 MDHEN, CDR2 SYDVKM. The ends lost 8 bases at V and 4 bases at J; junction bases unmatched: 10. The CDR3 has 15 amino acids. CDR3 loop: CASLGFGGRADTQYF. CDR3 in DNA: TGTGCCAGCCTAGGGTTTGGCGGGAGGGCAGATACGCAGTATTTT.

V gene TRBV19 combines with J gene TRBJ2-7; no firm D call. Trimming pared 1 base from V and 3 bases from J, leaving 7 bases between. The CDR3 sequence is 13 residues long. The germline gives CDR1 LNHDA, CDR2 SQIVND (reference sequence). The CDR3 DNA is TGTGCCAGTAGTATAGGCGGTTACTACGAGCAGTACTTC. Residues: CASSIGGYYEQYF.

This chain connects TRBV27 to TRBJ2-1; 9 bases agree with TRBD1. The CDR3 extends over 15 amino acids. CDR1 is MNHEY, CDR2 SMNVEV, per germline (reference sequence). Trimming took 5 bases from V and 6 from J; bases not matched to a gene: 8. CDR3 residues: CASSLWTGAFNEQFF. CDR3 sequence (DNA): TGTGCCAGCAGTCTTTGGACAGGGGCCTTCAATGAGCAGTTCTTC.

Here the CDR3 reads CSVAGGGGGHGNEQFF. CDR3 DNA: TGCAGCGTTGCAGGTGGAGGGGGGGGCCATGGCAATGAGCAGTTCTTC. This rearrangement joins TRBV29-1 to TRBJ2-1, with a tentative D call TRBD2 (7 bases). Germline assignment: CDR1 SQVTM and CDR2 ANQGSEA. Trimming shortened V by 4 bases and J by 6 bases, and 22 bases separated the two germline ends. This CDR3 is 16 amino acids long.

This clone was counted only a few times. The chain carries TRBV28 and TRBJ1-1, with D perhaps TRBD1 (6 bases). Germline V gene sequence: CDR1 MDHEN, CDR2 SYDVKM. CDR3 length equals 15 residues. The V and J ends lost 2 bases and 7 bases respectively, with 17 bases between them. In DNA form, the CDR3 reads TGTGCCAGCAGTTTAGAGGAGCTCGGGGGGCTTGAAGCTTTCTTT. This gives the protein CASSLEELGGLEAFF.

This chain uses TRBV7-2 with TRBJ1-2; possibly TRBD1 for D (5 bases). Germline V gives CDR1 SGHTA, CDR2 FQGNSA. V was clipped by 4 bases and J by 5 bases, with 17 bases between them. The CDR3 length is 15 residues. CDR3 amino acids: CASSSAWDGGYGYTF. CDR3 in DNA: TGTGCCAGCAGCTCGGCTTGGGACGGGGGTTATGGCTACACCTTC.

J is TRBJ2-7 and V is TRBV2; either TRBD1 or TRBD2 may fit D (5 bases each). CDR3 length: 12 amino acids. Germline V gene sequence: CDR1 SNHLY, CDR2 FYNNEI. Trimming removed 3 bases at V and 3 bases at J, with 6 bases between. CDR3 region: CASSERGYEQYF. The CDR3 DNA reads TGTGCCAGCAGTGAGAGGGGCTACGAGCAGTACTTC.

This clone was observed a few times. This CDR3 is CASSPSGGGGNTIYF. CDR3 bases: TGTGCCAGCAGCCCCTCAGGGGGCGGAGGAAACACCATATATTTT. The chain is built from TRBV2 and TRBJ1-3; 8 bases are shared with TRBD1. Germline CDR1 and CDR2: SNHLY and FYNNEI. CDR3 length: 15 amino acids. J was trimmed by 4 bases and V by 6 bases; bases with no gene match: 8.